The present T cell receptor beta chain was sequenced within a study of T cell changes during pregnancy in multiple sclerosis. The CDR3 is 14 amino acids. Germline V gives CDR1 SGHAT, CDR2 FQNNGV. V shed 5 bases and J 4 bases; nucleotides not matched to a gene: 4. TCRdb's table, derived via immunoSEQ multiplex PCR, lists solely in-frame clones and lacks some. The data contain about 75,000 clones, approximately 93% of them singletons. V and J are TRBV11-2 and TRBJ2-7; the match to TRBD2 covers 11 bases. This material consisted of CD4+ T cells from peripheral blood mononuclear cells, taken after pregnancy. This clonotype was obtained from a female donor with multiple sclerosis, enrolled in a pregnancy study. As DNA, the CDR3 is TGTGCCAGCAGCCCACTAGCGGGGGCGTACGAGCAGTACTTC. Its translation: CASSPLAGAYEQYF.